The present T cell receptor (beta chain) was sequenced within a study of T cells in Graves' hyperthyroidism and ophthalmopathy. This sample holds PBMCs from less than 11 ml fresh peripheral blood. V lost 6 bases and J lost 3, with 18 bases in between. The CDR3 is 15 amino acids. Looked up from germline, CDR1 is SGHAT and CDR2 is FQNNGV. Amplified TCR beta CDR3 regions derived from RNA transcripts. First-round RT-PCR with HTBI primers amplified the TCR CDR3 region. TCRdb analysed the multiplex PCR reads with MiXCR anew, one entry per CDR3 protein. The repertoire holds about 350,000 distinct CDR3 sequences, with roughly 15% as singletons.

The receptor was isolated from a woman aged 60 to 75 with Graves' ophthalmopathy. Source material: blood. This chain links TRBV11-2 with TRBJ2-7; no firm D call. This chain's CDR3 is CASRTDGEKNYEQYF. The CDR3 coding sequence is TGTGCCAGCAGGACGGACGGTGAAAAAAACTACGAGCAGTACTTC.